These 32 T cell receptor beta chains were all obtained from the same sample, sequenced in a study of blood T cell repertoires in COVID-19. Data came from immunoSEQ multiplex PCR; TCRdb stores just in-frame clones and leaves some out. The sample consists of over 450,000 clones, 85% to 90% of them appearing once. The material sequenced was peripheral blood. All receptors come from a woman aged 45-60 years with COVID-19, enrolled during active disease.

The chain has TRBV30 and TRBJ1-1, with D unresolved. This CDR3 is built from 11 residues. The germline V gene has CDR1 GTSNPN and CDR2 SVGIG (reference sequence). The V end was cut by 1 base, the J end by 3 bases, with 3 bases between. CDR3 in amino acids: CAWSADTEAFF. DNA for the CDR3: TGTGCCTGGAGTGCGGACACTGAAGCTTTCTTT.

The chain couples TRBV10-1 to TRBJ2-1; TRBD2 agrees at 10 bases. The length of the CDR3 is 14 residues. Per germline, CDR1 WNHNN and CDR2 SYGVQD (reference sequence). Trimming removed 6 bases from V and 9 bases from J; junction bases left unmatched: 8. The CDR3, as DNA: TGCGCCAGCAGCAAAGAGACTAGCGGGTTTGAGCAGTTCTTC. This codes for CASSKETSGFEQFF.

This clone was counted a single time. The chain uses TRBV6-6 and TRBJ1-2; 8 nucleotides agree with TRBD1. V dropped 5 bases and J dropped 8; count of bases not matched to a gene: 7. Looked up from germline, CDR1 is MNHNY and CDR2 is SVGAGI (reference sequence). The CDR3 length is 13 residues. CDR3 nucleotides: TGTGCCAGCAGTCCCGGACAGGGCGGGGGCTACACCTTC. It specifies CASSPGQGGGYTF.

The rearrangement uses TRBV5-4 and TRBJ2-2; perhaps TRBD2 as D (7 bases). The CDR3 totals 16 residues. Looked up from germline, CDR1 is SGHNT and CDR2 is YYREEE (reference sequence). The germline V and J ends were trimmed by 4 bases and 1 base, with 14 bases remaining between them. As DNA, the CDR3 is TGTGCCAGCAGCGGGGGGGCTAGCGAGAACACCGGGGAGCTGTTTTTT. It translates to CASSGGASENTGELFF.

CDR3 protein: CASKWGQGPMGEQYF. In nucleotides, the CDR3 is TGTGCCAGCAAATGGGGGCAGGGCCCCATGGGGGAGCAGTACTTC. V is TRBV2 and J is TRBJ2-7; a possible D gene is TRBD1 (6 bases). The CDR3 has 15 residues. CDR1 is SNHLY, CDR2 FYNNEI, per germline. Trimming left V 7 bases short and J 7 bases short, with 23 bases between.

The chain recombines TRBV7-9 with TRBJ2-3; 8 bases agree with TRBD2. The J segment lost 5 bases and the V segment lost 5 bases, leaving 15 bases of the junction unmatched. Germline assignment: CDR1 SEHNR and CDR2 FQNEAQ (reference sequence). The CDR3 extends over 17 amino acids. The CDR3 DNA reads as TGTGCCAGCAGCCCCTCCGGGGGGCGGGGGGCCAGAGATACGCAGTATTTT. Amino acids: CASSPSGGRGARDTQYF.

The chain couples TRBV7-2 to TRBJ2-7; D might be TRBD2 (6 bases). This CDR3 has 13 amino acids. Germline V lookup: CDR1 SGHTA, CDR2 FQGNSA. Trimming stripped 1 base from V and 6 bases from J, with 10 bases between. In DNA, the CDR3 is TGTGCCAGCAGCTTAGGGGCGGGGCGCGAGCAGTACTTC. Its translation: CASSLGAGREQYF.

V and J are TRBV5-4 and TRBJ1-2; 7 nucleotides line up with TRBD1. Germline V lookup: CDR1 SGHNT, CDR2 YYREEE (reference sequence). The CDR3 spans 14 residues. J lost 3 bases, V lost 4 bases, and 6 bases had no gene match. CDR3 amino acids: CASSERTGYYGYTF. CDR3 DNA sequence: TGTGCCAGCAGCGAGAGGACAGGCTACTATGGCTACACCTTC.

This clone was seen only a few times. This sequence joins TRBV29-1 and TRBJ1-2; tentatively, D is TRBD1 (5 bases). CDR3 length: 15 residues. Per germline, CDR1 SQVTM and CDR2 ANQGSEA. Trimming shortened V by 4 bases and J by 0 bases, and 15 bases separated the two germline ends. DNA for the CDR3: TGCAGCGTTGGAGGAACAGGAATCGCTAACTATGGCTACACCTTC. This encodes CSVGGTGIANYGYTF.

The chain is built from TRBV28 and TRBJ2-5, with D possibly being TRBD2 (5 bases). V was pared by 7 bases and J by 2 bases, with 14 bases between. Germline V gives CDR1 MDHEN, CDR2 SYDVKM. The CDR3 sequence is 14 residues long. CDR3 protein: CASKKGRLQETQYF. The CDR3 coding sequence is TGTGCCAGCAAAAAAGGGAGACTACAAGAGACCCAGTACTTC.

The rearrangement uses TRBV3-1 (or the pseudogene TRBV3-2) and TRBJ2-3, with a possible D match to TRBD2 (6 bases). V was pared by 0 bases and J by 2 bases, with 15 bases between. The germline V gene has CDR1 LGHDT and CDR2 YNNKEL (reference sequence). This CDR3 has 17 residues. The CDR3 DNA reads as TGTGCCAGCAGCCAAGATCCCGGCGGGGTGATCACAGATACGCAGTATTTT. Protein product: CASSQDPGGVITDTQYF.

J is TRBJ1-2 and V is TRBV29-1; tentatively, D is TRBD1 (6 bases). The germline gives CDR1 SQVTM, CDR2 ANQGSEA. This CDR3 contains 14 residues. V lost 1 base, J lost 4 bases, and 13 bases lay in between. The CDR3 region has the DNA TGCAGCGTTGAAGTCGCGGCAGGGGCCTATGGCTACACCTTC. Amino acids: CSVEVAAGAYGYTF.

The chain carries TRBV6-6 and TRBJ1-4, with D perhaps TRBD1 (6 bases). The CDR3 length is 15 residues. Germline V gene sequence: CDR1 MNHNY, CDR2 SVGAGI (reference sequence). V was cut by 7 bases and J by 2 bases, with 14 bases left in between. Here the CDR3 reads CASTRTARTNEKLFF. In nucleotides, the CDR3 is TGTGCCAGCACCAGGACAGCCCGCACTAATGAAAAACTGTTTTTT.

The CDR3 DNA sequence: TGTGCCAGCTCACCCACAGGGTACACTGAAGCTTTCTTT. As protein: CASSPTGYTEAFF. The V gene is TRBV18, the J gene TRBJ1-1, with D perhaps matching TRBD1 (6 bases). CDR1 and CDR2 (germline): KGHSH, LQKENI. Trimming cost V 3 bases and J 3 bases, with 8 bases left between them. The CDR3 covers 13 residues.

V usage is TRBV9 and J usage is TRBJ2-6, with 8 bases that match TRBD1. Unmatched junction bases numbered 4, after V lost 0 bases and J lost 2 bases. The CDR3 totals 17 residues. The V gene's germline CDR1 is SGDLS and CDR2 YYNGEE. The CDR3 region has the DNA TGTGCCAGCAGCGTAGGGACAGGGCGCCCTGGGGCCAACGTCCTGACTTTC. Translated, it gives CASSVGTGRPGANVLTF.

This clone was seen just once. V gene TRBV3-1 (or the pseudogene TRBV3-2) combines with J gene TRBJ1-6; D is ambiguous. Germline V lookup: CDR1 LGHDT, CDR2 YNNKEL (reference sequence). The length of the CDR3 is 12 residues. V lost 8 bases and J lost 10, with 12 bases in between. CDR3 nucleotides: TGTGCCAGCCGACATAGGGAGTCACCCCTCCACTTT. It encodes CASRHRESPLHF.

V gene TRBV5-6 combines with J gene TRBJ1-6; 11 bases map to TRBD1. This CDR3 is 13 amino acids long. V was clipped by 7 bases and J by 10 bases; unmatched bases: 4. From germline, CDR1 is SGHDT and CDR2 YYEEEE. CDR3 sequence reads: CASRGQGGSPLHF. DNA for the CDR3: TGTGCCAGCCGGGGACAGGGGGGCTCACCCCTCCACTTT. Variable domain in full (rest from reference TRBV5-6 and TRBJ1-6): DAGVTQSPTHLIKTRGQQVTLRCSPKSGHDTVSWYQQALGQGPQFIFQYYEEEERQRGNFPDRFSGHQFPNYSSELNVNALLLGDSALYLCASRGQGGSPLHFGNGTRLTVT.

The rearrangement joins TRBV30 to TRBJ1-1; D unresolved. Germline V gene data show CDR1 as GTSNPN and CDR2 as SVGIG (reference sequence). The CDR3 has 14 amino acids. Trimming shortened V by 1 base and J by 1 base, and 10 bases separated the two germline ends. CDR3 loop: CAWSEGRGNTEAFF. CDR3 in DNA: TGTGCCTGGAGTGAGGGTCGGGGGAACACTGAAGCTTTCTTT.

This chain uses TRBV7-2 with TRBJ2-1; D perhaps matches TRBD2 (6 bases). The CDR3 runs 15 residues. Germline V gives CDR1 SGHTA, CDR2 FQGNSA. Deletions cut 5 bases from V and 6 bases from J, with 17 bases between. CDR3 bases: TGTGCCAGCAGCCTAACCGGGACTTACCCCAATGAGCAGTTCTTC. It codes for CASSLTGTYPNEQFF.

This clone was counted a single time. The V and J genes are TRBV28 and TRBJ2-6; 8 bases line up with TRBD1. The CDR3 contains 15 residues. From germline, CDR1 is MDHEN and CDR2 SYDVKM. The junction had 3 bases not matched to a gene; V was cut back by 6 bases and J by 2 bases. The CDR3 DNA reads as TGTGCCAGCAGCTCAGGGGGCGCTGGGGCCAACGTCCTGACTTTC. It yields the protein CASSSGGAGANVLTF.

The V and J genes are TRBV19 and TRBJ1-2; no clear D. There are 15 residues in the CDR3. CDR1 is LNHDA and CDR2 is SQIVND in the germline V gene (reference sequence). Trimming cost V 5 bases and J 4 bases, with 17 bases left between them. CDR3 loop: CASSLGPHGGYGYTF. The CDR3, as DNA: TGTGCCAGTAGTCTCGGGCCTCATGGAGGCTATGGCTACACCTTC.

Concerning this clone itself: This CDR3 is also generated by other DNA sequences in the sample. V gene TRBV5-1 combines with J gene TRBJ2-3; 7 nucleotides line up with TRBD2. Germline V gives CDR1 SGHRS, CDR2 YFSETQ. This CDR3 comprises 14 residues. The V and J ends lost 1 base and 5 bases, in that order; junction bases with no gene match: 4. CDR3 protein: CASSLRPGGDTQYF. The CDR3 coding sequence is TGCGCCAGCAGCTTGCGTCCGGGGGGAGATACGCAGTATTTT. Using reference TRBV5-1 and TRBJ2-3 for the parts outside the CDR3, the full variable domain is KAGVTQTPRYLIKTRGQQVTLSCSPISGHRSVSWYQQTPGQGLQFLFEYFSETQRNKGNFPGRFSGRQFSNSRSEMNVSTLELGDSALYLCASSLRPGGDTQYFGPGTRLTVL.

The chain combines TRBV2 with TRBJ2-7, with D unclear. CDR1 and CDR2 from the germline V gene are SNHLY and FYNNEI. The V and J ends lost 4 bases and 0 bases respectively, with 7 bases between them. The length of the CDR3 is 13 residues. In DNA, the CDR3 is TGTGCCAGCAGTGTCGAGGACTCCTACGAGCAGTACTTC. As protein: CASSVEDSYEQYF.

This rearrangement joins TRBV12-5 to TRBJ1-1, with D maybe TRBD1 (6 bases). The CDR3 has 15 residues. Germline V gene lookup returns CDR1 LGHNT and CDR2 FRNRAP. Trimming stripped 0 bases from V and 5 bases from J, with 13 bases between. The CDR3, as DNA: TGTGCTAGTGGTTTGGTCAGGGGAGGGTCAACTGAAGCTTTCTTT. It yields the protein CASGLVRGGSTEAFF.

This clone was found a few times. J is TRBJ1-1 and V is TRBV29-1, with a possible D match to TRBD1 (5 bases). This CDR3 is 13 amino acids long. Germline assignment: CDR1 SQVTM and CDR2 ANQGSEA. V gave up 4 bases and J gave up 5 bases, with 14 bases separating them. CDR3 DNA sequence: TGCAGCGTTGCCAAGCGGGGGGTTACTGAAGCTTTCTTT. This encodes CSVAKRGVTEAFF.

The chain has TRBV7-2 and TRBJ1-1, with D hard to call. The ends were cut back, 5 bases at V and 0 bases at J, with 13 bases in the middle. Germline assignment: CDR1 SGHTA and CDR2 FQGNSA. This CDR3 region has 15 residues. CDR3 in DNA: TGTGCCAGCAGCCCCCGTCCGGGTGTGAACACTGAAGCTTTCTTT. This sequence encodes CASSPRPGVNTEAFF.

The CDR3 DNA sequence: TGTGCCTGGAGTGCCCCGGGTCTGGTTAGCAATCAGCCCCAGCATTTT. It specifies CAWSAPGLVSNQPQHF. The chain recombines TRBV30 with TRBJ1-5; D is unresolved. Per germline, CDR1 GTSNPN and CDR2 SVGIG (reference sequence). The CDR3 is made up of 16 amino acids. V was trimmed by 1 base and J by 0 bases, leaving 13 bases between them. Drawing the rest from reference TRBV30 and TRBJ1-5, the complete variable domain is SQTIHQWPATLVQPVGSPLSLECTVEGTSNPNLYWYRQAAGRGLQLLFYSVGIGQISSEVPQNLSASRPQDRQFILSSKKLLLSDSGFYLCAWSAPGLVSNQPQHFGDGTRLSIL.

This clone was observed once. The rearrangement joins TRBV5-4 to TRBJ2-5; 11 nucleotides align to TRBD2. J was trimmed by 6 bases and V by 3 bases; bases with no gene match: 10. Germline lookup yields CDR1 SGHNT and CDR2 YYREEE (reference sequence). The CDR3 runs to 16 residues. The DNA for the CDR3 is TGTGCCAGCAGCTCGAGACTAGCGGGGAACTTGAAGACCCAGTACTTC. Encoded protein: CASSSRLAGNLKTQYF.

V usage is TRBV11-1 and J usage is TRBJ1-6; possibly TRBD1 for D (5 bases). The CDR3 consists of 15 residues. Per germline, CDR1 SGHAT and CDR2 FQDESV (reference sequence). With 3 bases removed from V and 7 bases from J, the gap between germline ends came to 13 bases. The CDR3 bases are TGTGCCAGCAGCTTCTCAGGGTTGTCGAATTCACCCCTCCACTTT. The encoded protein is CASSFSGLSNSPLHF.

The chain is built from TRBV5-1 and TRBJ1-1; the D is unclear. CDR3 length: 13 residues. V was trimmed by 4 bases and J by 3 bases, leaving 10 bases between them. CDR1 SGHRS and CDR2 YFSETQ come from the germline V gene. The CDR3 sequence is CASSGEHYTEAFF. The CDR3 DNA is TGCGCCAGCAGCGGGGAGCACTACACTGAAGCTTTCTTT.

About this clone: Different DNA sequences within this sample yield the same CDR3. The chain couples TRBV12-3 or TRBV12-4 to TRBJ2-2; D not resolved. The CDR3 is 11 amino acids. V dropped 3 bases and J dropped 7 bases, with 3 bases sitting between them. The CDR3 DNA follows: TGTGCCAGCAGTTTCAGCGGGGAGCTGTTTTTT. Translated, it gives CASSFSGELFF.

Details on this clone: Different DNA sequences within this sample yield the same CDR3. The genes are TRBV6-5 and TRBJ1-1; TRBD1 is a possible D gene (5 bases). The CDR3 spans 13 residues. Germline V CDR1 and CDR2: MNHEY, SVGAGI. Trimming shortened V by 0 bases and J by 4 bases, and 6 bases separated the two germline ends. The CDR3 coding sequence is TGTGCCAGCAGTTACTCGACAGCCACTGAAGCTTTCTTT. This codes for CASSYSTATEAFF.